This T cell receptor beta chain was found in a study of metastatic and nonmetastatic thyroid tumors. Study-wide background: Across peripheral blood and tumor or nodule tissue samples taken from malignant and benign thyroid patients, the repertoires were compared with one another. Study results and limitations: Significantly greater TCR beta diversity was reportedly found in malignant thyroid tumors than in benign nodules (in blood and tumor).

CDR3 length: 16 residues. V lost 5 bases, J lost 2 bases, and 6 bases stayed unmatched. CDR1 is LNHDA and CDR2 is SQIVND in the germline V gene (reference sequence). Patients underwent thyroid surgery, and none had received any treatment before it. In its sample, this clone was seen many times. Its antigen is unidentified. Under the authors' procedure: A classifier of distant metastasis in papillary thyroid cancer was built from CDR3 differences (across clinicopathological groups). With MiXCR, TCRdb called clones anew from the PCR reads. TCRdb's processing, not the authors', yielded these V and J calls. The sample includes about 50,000 clones, 20% to 25% of them seen just once.

This chain links TRBV19 with TRBJ1-4; 9 bases are shared with TRBD1. This receptor was identified in a female donor with papillary thyroid cancer or a benign thyroid nodule (not recorded which). Some clones in this sample may be carry-over from other donors' samples. Sequencing was done on a sample of blood. Here the CDR3 reads CASSPRQGDTNEKLFF. Written as DNA, the CDR3 is TGTGCCAGTAGTCCAAGACAGGGGGACACTAATGAAAAACTGTTTTTT.